This TCR beta chain was documented in a study of shared clonotypes between healthy human individuals. The J segment lost 5 bases and the V segment lost 0 bases, leaving 4 bases of the junction unmatched. The CDR3 is made up of 15 amino acids. The germline V gene has CDR1 SGHRS and CDR2 YFSETQ. Using immunoSEQ multiplex PCR, the repertoire was profiled, and TCRdb retains in-frame clones only, with some absent. The sample consists of about 2,500,000 clones, more than 80% of them appearing once. Note on this clone: Its antigen is as yet unknown.

Study conclusions and caveats: Naive CD4 clonotypes overlapped across a few donors at roughly 5%.

The source material was naive CD4+ T cells sorted from blood. Subset specified: CD45RA+ positively selected. The chain employs TRBV5-1 and TRBJ2-1; 8 bases agree with TRBD2. The TCR sequence derives from a man younger than 35 in good health. The CDR3 is CASSLALAGNNEQFF. The CDR3 bases are TGCGCCAGCAGCTTGGCCCTAGCGGGTAACAATGAGCAGTTCTTC.